One sample yielded the 9 T cell receptor beta chains listed below, sequenced in a study of T-cell reconstitution after alpha-beta-depleted transplantation in children. The TCRbeta library incorporated unique molecular identifiers. TCRdb recomputed calls from the PCR reads with MiXCR, one row per CDR3 protein. The sample carries over 80,000 distinct CDR3 sequences, 23% recorded once. Sequencing was performed on PBMCs, taken before TCRalphabeta/CD19-depleted stem cell transplant. These receptors were collected from a boy aged 2 to 10 with acute lymphoblastic leukemia, due to receive a stem cell transplant.

This chain connects TRBV3-1 to TRBJ2-1, with 11 bases that match TRBD2. Germline CDR1 LGHDT, CDR2 YNNKEL (reference sequence). The ends lost 6 bases at V and 6 bases at J; junction bases unmatched: 7. The CDR3 has 15 amino acids. CDR3 protein: CASSPGTSGVNEQFF. The CDR3 nucleotides are TGTGCCAGCAGTCCCGGGACTAGCGGAGTCAATGAGCAGTTCTTC.

This clonotype was seen ten or more times. This sequence joins TRBV19 and TRBJ2-1; 10 nucleotides match TRBD2. Germline values: CDR1 LNHDA, CDR2 SQIVND (reference sequence). V lost 8 bases, J lost 5 bases, and 3 bases stayed unmatched. This CDR3 spans 13 amino acids. In DNA form, the CDR3 reads TGTGCCAGTTCGGGACTAGCGAACAATGAGCAGTTCTTC. Translated, it gives CASSGLANNEQFF.

The chain links TRBV29-1 to TRBJ2-7; the match to TRBD2 covers 7 bases. This CDR3 comprises 13 residues. Trimming removed 3 bases from V and 3 bases from J; junction bases left unmatched: 5. In germline, CDR1 is SQVTM, CDR2 ANQGSEA. Written as DNA, the CDR3 is TGCAGCGTTGAGGGGGAGGGACTCTACGAGCAGTACTTC. This translates into CSVEGEGLYEQYF.

The chain recombines TRBV12-3 or TRBV12-4 with TRBJ1-6, with 7 bases lining up with TRBD1. This CDR3 is 13 amino acids long. V trimming: 8 bases; J trimming: 7 bases; junction bases outside the gene matches: 5. Here the CDR3 reads CASVRGLNSPLHF. In DNA form, the CDR3 reads TGTGCCAGCGTAAGGGGGCTGAATTCACCCCTCCACTTT.

This clonotype was observed a few times. This chain connects TRBV27 to TRBJ2-1; 8 bases match TRBD2. CDR1 MNHEY and CDR2 SMNVEV come from the germline V gene (reference sequence). V gave up 0 bases and J gave up 7 bases; unmatched junction bases: 11. This CDR3 has 17 amino acids. CDR3 residues: CASSLSISGTRGNEQFF. Here the CDR3 DNA reads TGTGCCAGCAGTTTATCCATTTCCGGGACTAGGGGAAATGAGCAGTTCTTC.

This chain uses TRBV4-3 with TRBJ2-1; weak D call: TRBD1 (5 bases). This CDR3 spans 15 amino acids. V lost 7 bases and J lost 3, with 16 bases in between. Germline CDR1 LGHNA, CDR2 YSLEER. CDR3 residues: CASNRNGDSYNEQFF. CDR3 nucleotides: TGCGCCAGCAACCGCAATGGAGACAGCTACAATGAGCAGTTCTTC.

J is TRBJ1-6 and V is TRBV7-6; D gene uncertain. Germline V CDR1 and CDR2: SGHVS, FNYEAQ. The CDR3 consists of 13 residues. V lost 0 bases to trimming and J lost 9 bases, with 6 bases between them. The CDR3 spells CASSLATGSPLHF. The CDR3 DNA reads as TGTGCCAGCAGCTTAGCTACCGGTTCACCCCTCCACTTT.

This clonotype was observed a few times. The CDR3 coding sequence is TGTGCCAGCAGTCCCGGGACGGACCTATGGTCTCCCCTCCACTTT. Amino acids: CASSPGTDLWSPLHF. The J gene is TRBJ1-6, the V gene TRBV28; weak D call: TRBD1 (5 bases). The V gene lost 5 bases and the J gene lost 13 bases, with 21 bases spanning the gap. The CDR3 is made up of 15 amino acids. The V gene's germline CDR1 is MDHEN and CDR2 SYDVKM.

V and J are TRBV12-5 and TRBJ2-1; TRBD2 agrees at 8 bases. There are 23 residues in the CDR3. Germline assignment: CDR1 LGHNT and CDR2 FRNRAP. V was pared by 0 bases and J by 4 bases, with 26 bases of the junction left unmatched. CDR3 in DNA: TGTGCTAGTGGTTTGGTGGCAGATCCAGCTCTCGGACTAGCCCGCCCACCGTACAATGAGCAGTTCTTC. Its translation is CASGLVADPALGLARPPYNEQFF.